This T cell receptor beta chain was found in a study of human thymus T cells. The study, taken as a whole, reports: Thymic and blood repertoires showed apparently biased V and J gene usage.

CDR3 length: 13 residues. V was cut by 3 bases and J by 5 bases, with 10 bases left in between. Per the germline V gene, CDR1 is SGDLS and CDR2 is YYNGEE. Turning to this clone: Antigen specificity is unknown.

Thymic samples were excised during corrective heart operations. Generated by immunoSEQ multiplex PCR, the TCRdb table keeps only in-frame clones and is missing some. The repertoire has roughly 77,000 clones, 85% to 95% of them found once; the top ten carry 0.034%. Sequencing was done on a sample of thymus tissue. This receptor was obtained from a girl under three years old with a congenital heart defect but otherwise immunologically healthy. The V and J genes are TRBV9 and TRBJ2-3, with D possibly being TRBD2 (7 bases). The CDR3 DNA sequence: TGTGCCAGCAGCGCCGGGGGGCGAGATACGCAGTATTTT. This gives the protein CASSAGGRDTQYF.